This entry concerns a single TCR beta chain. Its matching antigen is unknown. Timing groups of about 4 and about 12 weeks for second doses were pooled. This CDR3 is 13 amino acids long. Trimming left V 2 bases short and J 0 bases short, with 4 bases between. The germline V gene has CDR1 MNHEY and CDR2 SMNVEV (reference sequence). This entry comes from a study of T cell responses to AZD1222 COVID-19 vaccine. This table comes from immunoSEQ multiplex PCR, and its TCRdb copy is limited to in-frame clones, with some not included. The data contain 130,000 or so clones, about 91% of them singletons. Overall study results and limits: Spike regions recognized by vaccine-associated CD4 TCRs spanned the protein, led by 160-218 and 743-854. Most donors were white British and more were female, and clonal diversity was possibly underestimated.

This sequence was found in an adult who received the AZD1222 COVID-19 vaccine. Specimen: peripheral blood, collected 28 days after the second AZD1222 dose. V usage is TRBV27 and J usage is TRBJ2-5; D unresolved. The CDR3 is CASSLGDQETQYF. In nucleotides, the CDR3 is TGTGCCAGCAGTTTAGGTGACCAAGAGACCCAGTACTTC.